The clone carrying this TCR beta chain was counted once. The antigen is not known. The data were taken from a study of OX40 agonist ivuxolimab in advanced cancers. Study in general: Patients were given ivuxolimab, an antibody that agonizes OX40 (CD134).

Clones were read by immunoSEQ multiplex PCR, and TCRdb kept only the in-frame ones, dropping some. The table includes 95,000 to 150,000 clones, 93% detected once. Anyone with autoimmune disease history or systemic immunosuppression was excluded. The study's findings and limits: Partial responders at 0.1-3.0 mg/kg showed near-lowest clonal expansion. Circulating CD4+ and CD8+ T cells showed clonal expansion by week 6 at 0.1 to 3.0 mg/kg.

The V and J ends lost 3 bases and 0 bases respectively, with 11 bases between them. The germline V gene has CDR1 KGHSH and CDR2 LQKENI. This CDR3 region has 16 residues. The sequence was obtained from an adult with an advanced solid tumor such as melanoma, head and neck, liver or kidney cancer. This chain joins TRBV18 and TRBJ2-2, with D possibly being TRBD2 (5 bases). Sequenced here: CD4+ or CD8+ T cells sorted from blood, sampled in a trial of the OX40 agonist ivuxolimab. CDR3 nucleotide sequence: TGTGCCAGCTCACCTCTCCCGGGGTCGAACACCGGGGAGCTGTTTTTT. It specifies CASSPLPGSNTGELFF. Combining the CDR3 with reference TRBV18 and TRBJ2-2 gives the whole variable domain NAGVMQNPRHLVRRRGQEARLRCSPMKGHSHVYWYRQLPEEGLKFMVYLQKENIIDESGMPKERFSAEFPKEGPSILRIQQVVRGDSAAYFCASSPLPGSNTGELFFGEGSRLTVL.